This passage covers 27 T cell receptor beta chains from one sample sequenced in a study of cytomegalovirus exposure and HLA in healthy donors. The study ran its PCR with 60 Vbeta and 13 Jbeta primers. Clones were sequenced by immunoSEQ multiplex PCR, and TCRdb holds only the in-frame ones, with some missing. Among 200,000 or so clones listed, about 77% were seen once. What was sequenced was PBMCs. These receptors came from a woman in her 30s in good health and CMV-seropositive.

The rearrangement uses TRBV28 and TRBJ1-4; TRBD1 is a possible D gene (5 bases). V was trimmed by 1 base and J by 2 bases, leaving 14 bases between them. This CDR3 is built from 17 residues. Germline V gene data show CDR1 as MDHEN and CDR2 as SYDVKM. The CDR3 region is CASSLYWRGPTNEKLFF. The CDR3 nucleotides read TGTGCCAGCAGTTTATATTGGAGGGGCCCGACTAATGAAAAACTGTTTTTT.

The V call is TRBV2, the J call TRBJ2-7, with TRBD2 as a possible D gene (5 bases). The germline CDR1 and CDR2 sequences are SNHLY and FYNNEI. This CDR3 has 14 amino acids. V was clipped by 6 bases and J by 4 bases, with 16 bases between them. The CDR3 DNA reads TGTGCCAGCAGCGATCCCCCGGGGTCTTACGAGCAGTACTTC. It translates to CASSDPPGSYEQYF.

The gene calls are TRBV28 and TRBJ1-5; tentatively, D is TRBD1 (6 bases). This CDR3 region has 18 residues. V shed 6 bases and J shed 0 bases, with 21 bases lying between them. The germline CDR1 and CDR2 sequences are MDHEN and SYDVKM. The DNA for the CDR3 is TGTGCCAGCAGACCCGGGACACCGGGAGGGTATAGCAATCAGCCCCAGCATTTT. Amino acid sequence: CASRPGTPGGYSNQPQHF.

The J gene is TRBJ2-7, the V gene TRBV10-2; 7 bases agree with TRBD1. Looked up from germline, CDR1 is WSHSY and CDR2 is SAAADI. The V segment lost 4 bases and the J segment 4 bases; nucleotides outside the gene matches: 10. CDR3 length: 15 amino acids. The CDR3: CASSVESRTGYEQYF. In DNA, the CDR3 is TGCGCCAGCAGTGTTGAGAGTCGGACAGGTTACGAGCAGTACTTC.

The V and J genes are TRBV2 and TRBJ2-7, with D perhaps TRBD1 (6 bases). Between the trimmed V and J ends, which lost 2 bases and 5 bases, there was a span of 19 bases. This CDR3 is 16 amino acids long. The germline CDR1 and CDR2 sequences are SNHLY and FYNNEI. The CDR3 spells CASSENGPLQGNEQYF. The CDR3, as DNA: TGTGCCAGCAGTGAAAACGGCCCGTTGCAGGGGAACGAGCAGTACTTC.

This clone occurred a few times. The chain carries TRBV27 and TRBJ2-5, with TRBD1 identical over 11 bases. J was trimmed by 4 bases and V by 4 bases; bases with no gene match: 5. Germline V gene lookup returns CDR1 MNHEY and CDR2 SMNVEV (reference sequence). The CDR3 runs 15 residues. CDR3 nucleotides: TGTGCCAGCAGTTCCTGGGACAGGGGGGCAGAGACCCAGTACTTC. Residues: CASSSWDRGAETQYF.

This CDR3 is CASSPSGPYEQYF. The CDR3 DNA sequence: TGCGCCAGCAGCCCTAGCGGTCCCTACGAGCAGTACTTC. The chain recombines TRBV5-1 with TRBJ2-7; 7 bases are a match to TRBD2. The CDR3 runs to 13 residues. The V gene end was trimmed by 4 bases and the J gene end by 2 bases; junction bases not matched to a gene: 3. Germline CDR1 reads SGHRS; CDR2 reads YFSETQ.

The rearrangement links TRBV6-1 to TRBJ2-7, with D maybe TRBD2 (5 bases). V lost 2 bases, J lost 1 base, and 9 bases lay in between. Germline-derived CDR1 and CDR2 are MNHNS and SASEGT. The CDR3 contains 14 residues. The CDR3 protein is CASSEQRRSYEQYF. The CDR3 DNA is TGTGCCAGCAGTGAACAACGGAGGTCCTACGAGCAGTACTTC.

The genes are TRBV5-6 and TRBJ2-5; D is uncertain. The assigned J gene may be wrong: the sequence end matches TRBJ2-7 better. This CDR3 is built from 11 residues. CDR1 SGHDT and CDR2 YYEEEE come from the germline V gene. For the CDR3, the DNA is TGTGCCAGCAGTTTGAACTACGAGCAGTACTTC. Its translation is CASSLNYEQYF.

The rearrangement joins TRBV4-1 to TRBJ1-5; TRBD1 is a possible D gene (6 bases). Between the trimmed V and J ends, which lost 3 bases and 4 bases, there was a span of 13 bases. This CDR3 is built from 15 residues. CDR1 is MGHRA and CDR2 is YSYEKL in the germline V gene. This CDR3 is CASSHLSQGNQPQHF. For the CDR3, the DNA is TGCGCCAGCAGCCATCTATCTCAGGGGAATCAGCCCCAGCATTTT.

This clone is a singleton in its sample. CDR3 region: CASRQGGADTQYF. CDR3 coding DNA: TGTGCCAGCCGCCAAGGGGGAGCAGATACGCAGTATTTT. The chain couples TRBV11-2 to TRBJ2-3, with D perhaps matching TRBD1 (6 bases). Germline-derived CDR1 and CDR2 are SGHAT and FQNNGV. This CDR3 is 13 amino acids long. The ends were cut back, 8 bases at V and 4 bases at J, with 13 bases in the middle. Variable domain in full (rest from reference TRBV11-2 and TRBJ2-3): EAGVAQSPRYKIIEKRQSVAFWCNPISGHATLYWYQQILGQGPKLLIQFQNNGVVDDSQLPKDRFSAERLKGVDSTLKIQPAKLEDSAVYLCASRQGGADTQYFGPGTRLTVL.

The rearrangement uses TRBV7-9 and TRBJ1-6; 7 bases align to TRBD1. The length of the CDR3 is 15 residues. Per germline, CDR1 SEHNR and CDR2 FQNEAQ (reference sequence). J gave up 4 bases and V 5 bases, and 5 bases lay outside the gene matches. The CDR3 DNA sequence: TGTGCCAGCAGCCCTGGGACAGCTTATAATTCACCCCTCCACTTT. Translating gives CASSPGTAYNSPLHF.

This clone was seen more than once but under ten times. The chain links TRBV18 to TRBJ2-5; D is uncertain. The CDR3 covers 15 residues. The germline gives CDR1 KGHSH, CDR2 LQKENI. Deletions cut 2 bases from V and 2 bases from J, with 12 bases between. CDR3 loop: CASSPVHQPQETQYF. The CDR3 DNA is TGTGCCAGCTCACCAGTACACCAACCTCAAGAGACCCAGTACTTC.

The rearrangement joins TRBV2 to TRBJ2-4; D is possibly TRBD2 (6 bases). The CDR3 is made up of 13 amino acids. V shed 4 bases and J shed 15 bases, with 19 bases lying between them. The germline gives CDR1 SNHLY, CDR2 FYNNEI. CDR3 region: CASSGGRTMGTYF. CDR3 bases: TGTGCCAGCAGTGGGGGTAGGACTATGGGAACGTACTTC.

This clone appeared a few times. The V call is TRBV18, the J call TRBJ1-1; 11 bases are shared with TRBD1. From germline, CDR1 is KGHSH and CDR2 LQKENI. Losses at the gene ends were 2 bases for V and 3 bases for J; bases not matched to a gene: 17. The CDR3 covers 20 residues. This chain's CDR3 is CASSPWDRGWESLDDTEAFF. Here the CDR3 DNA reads TGTGCCAGCTCACCATGGGACAGGGGGTGGGAGAGTTTGGACGACACTGAAGCTTTCTTT.

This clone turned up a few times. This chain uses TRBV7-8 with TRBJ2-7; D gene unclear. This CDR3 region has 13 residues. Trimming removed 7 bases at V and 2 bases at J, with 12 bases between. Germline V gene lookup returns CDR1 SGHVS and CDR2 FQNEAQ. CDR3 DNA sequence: TGTGCCAGCACCCCATGGCAGACCTACGAGCAGTACTTC. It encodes CASTPWQTYEQYF.

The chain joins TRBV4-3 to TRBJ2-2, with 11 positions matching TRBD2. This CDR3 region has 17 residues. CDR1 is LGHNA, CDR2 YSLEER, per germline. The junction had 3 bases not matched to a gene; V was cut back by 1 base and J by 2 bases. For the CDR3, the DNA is TGCGCCAGCAGCCAAGGAGGACTAGCGGGTAACACCGGGGAGCTGTTTTTT. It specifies CASSQGGLAGNTGELFF.

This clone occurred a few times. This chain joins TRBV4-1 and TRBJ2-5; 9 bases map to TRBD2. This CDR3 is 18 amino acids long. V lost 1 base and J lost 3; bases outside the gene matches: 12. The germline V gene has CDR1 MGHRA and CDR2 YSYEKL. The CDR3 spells CASSQVSVLPSGKETQYF. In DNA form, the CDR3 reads TGCGCCAGCAGCCAAGTTAGTGTCTTACCTAGCGGGAAAGAGACCCAGTACTTC.

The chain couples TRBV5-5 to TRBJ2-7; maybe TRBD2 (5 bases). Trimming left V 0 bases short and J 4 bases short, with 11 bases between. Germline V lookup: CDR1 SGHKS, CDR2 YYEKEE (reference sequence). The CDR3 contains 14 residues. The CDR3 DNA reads TGTGCCAGCAGCTTGGTATATGGAGGTTACGAGCAGTACTTC. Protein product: CASSLVYGGYEQYF. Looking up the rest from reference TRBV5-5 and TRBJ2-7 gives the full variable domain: DAGVTQSPTHLIKTRGQQVTLRCSPISGHKSVSWYQQVLGQGPQFIFQYYEKEERGRGNFPDRFSARQFPNYSSELNVNALLLGDSALYLCASSLVYGGYEQYFGPGTRLTVT.

CDR3 in DNA: TGTGCCAGCAGTGAAGGGACAGCTCCCTATGGCTACACCTTC. Its translation: CASSEGTAPYGYTF. V gene TRBV6-1 combines with J gene TRBJ1-2; maybe TRBD1 (6 bases). From germline, CDR1 is MNHNS and CDR2 SASEGT. The CDR3 loop spans 14 amino acids. V was cut by 1 base and J by 4 bases, with 10 bases left in between.

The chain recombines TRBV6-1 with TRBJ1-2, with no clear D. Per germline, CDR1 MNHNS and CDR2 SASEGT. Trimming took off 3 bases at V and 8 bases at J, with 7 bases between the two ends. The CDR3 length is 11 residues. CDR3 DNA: TGTGCCAGCAGTGATCTGGGCGGCTACACCTTC. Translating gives CASSDLGGYTF.

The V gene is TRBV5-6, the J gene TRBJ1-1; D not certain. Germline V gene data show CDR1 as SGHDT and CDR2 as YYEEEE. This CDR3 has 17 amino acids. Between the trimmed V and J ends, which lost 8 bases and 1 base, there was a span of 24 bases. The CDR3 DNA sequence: TGTGCCAGTGCATCCCCCGGGAGTGTTGTTGGGAACACTGAAGCTTTCTTT. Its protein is CASASPGSVVGNTEAFF.

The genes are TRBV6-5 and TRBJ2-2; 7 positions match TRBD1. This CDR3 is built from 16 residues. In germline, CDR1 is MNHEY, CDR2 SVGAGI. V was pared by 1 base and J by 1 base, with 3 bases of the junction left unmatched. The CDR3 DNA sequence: TGTGCCAGCAGTTACTTAGGACAGGTGAACACCGGGGAGCTGTTTTTT. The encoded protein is CASSYLGQVNTGELFF.

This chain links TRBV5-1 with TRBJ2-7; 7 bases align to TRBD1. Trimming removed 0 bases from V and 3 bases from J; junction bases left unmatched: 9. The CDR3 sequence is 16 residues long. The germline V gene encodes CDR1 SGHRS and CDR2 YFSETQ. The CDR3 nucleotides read TGCGCCAGCAGCTTGGCCCCAGGGGGATCACACTACGAGCAGTACTTC. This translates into CASSLAPGGSHYEQYF. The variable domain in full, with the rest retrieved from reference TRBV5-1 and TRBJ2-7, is KAGVTQTPRYLIKTRGQQVTLSCSPISGHRSVSWYQQTPGQGLQFLFEYFSETQRNKGNFPGRFSGRQFSNSRSEMNVSTLELGDSALYLCASSLAPGGSHYEQYFGPGTRLTVT.

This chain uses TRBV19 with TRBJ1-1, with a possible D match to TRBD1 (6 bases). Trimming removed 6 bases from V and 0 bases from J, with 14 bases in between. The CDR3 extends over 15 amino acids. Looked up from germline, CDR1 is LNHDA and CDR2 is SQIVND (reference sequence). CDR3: CASSWDTLMNTEAFF. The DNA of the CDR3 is TGTGCCAGTAGCTGGGACACCCTGATGAACACTGAAGCTTTCTTT.

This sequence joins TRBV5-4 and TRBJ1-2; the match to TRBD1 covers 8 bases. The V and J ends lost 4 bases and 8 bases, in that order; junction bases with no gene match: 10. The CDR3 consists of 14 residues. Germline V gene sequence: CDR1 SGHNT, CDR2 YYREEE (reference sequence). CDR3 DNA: TGTGCCAGCAGCACCGATGGACAGGGTTGCGGCTACACCTTC. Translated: CASSTDGQGCGYTF.

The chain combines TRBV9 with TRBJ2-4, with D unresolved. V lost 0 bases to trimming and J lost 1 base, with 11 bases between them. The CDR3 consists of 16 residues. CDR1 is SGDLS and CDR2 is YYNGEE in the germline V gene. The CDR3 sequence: CASSVDGPGAKNIQYF. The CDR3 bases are TGTGCCAGCAGCGTAGACGGCCCCGGGGCCAAAAACATTCAGTACTTC.